The next 27 T cell receptor beta chains were all read from a single sample in a study of beta chain features in type 1 diabetes. Expressed TCRB transcripts were sequenced because the entire RNA isolate underwent reverse transcription. Measured with immunoSEQ multiplex PCR; TCRdb has only the in-frame clones, and not every one. Found here are about 210,000 clones, approximately 10% of them singletons; the top ten hold over 1%. The sample consisted of central memory CD4+ T cells from blood. The receptor source for this set is a man between 18 and 29 years old in good health.

This clone was counted at least ten times. The gene calls are TRBV18 and TRBJ2-7, with 12 bases identical to TRBD2. There are 15 residues in the CDR3. Unmatched junction bases numbered 5, after V lost 6 bases and J lost 2 bases. Germline V gene lookup returns CDR1 KGHSH and CDR2 LQKENI. The CDR3 region is CASSSGLAGTYEQYF. In DNA, the CDR3 is TGTGCCAGCTCGTCAGGACTAGCGGGAACCTACGAGCAGTACTTC.

Only a few counts were recorded for this clone. The chain links TRBV4-3 to TRBJ1-2, with TRBD1 matching over 8 bases. J was trimmed by 2 bases and V by 5 bases; bases with no gene match: 1. The CDR3 has 13 residues. Germline CDR1 reads LGHNA; CDR2 reads YSLEER. CDR3 residues: CASSRDRNYGYTF. The DNA of the CDR3 is TGCGCCAGCAGCAGGGACAGGAACTATGGCTACACCTTC.

This clone appeared many times. The V gene is TRBV7-2, the J gene TRBJ1-1, with D unclear. The length of the CDR3 is 14 residues. CDR1 is SGHTA and CDR2 is FQGNSA in the germline V gene. Between the trimmed V and J ends, which lost 5 bases and 2 bases, there was a span of 12 bases. The CDR3: CASSPGWANTEAFF. CDR3 nucleotides: TGTGCCAGCAGCCCCGGGTGGGCTAACACTGAAGCTTTCTTT.

The chain links TRBV9 to TRBJ1-5, with a tentative D call TRBD1 (6 bases). V gave up 7 bases and J gave up 6 bases, with 17 bases separating them. CDR1 is SGDLS, CDR2 YYNGEE, per germline. The CDR3 consists of 14 residues. In DNA, the CDR3 is TGTGCCAGCGGGGGGCTCCCAGTCGGTCAGCCCCAGCATTTT. Its protein is CASGGLPVGQPQHF.

The chain couples TRBV2 to TRBJ2-1, with a weak D call TRBD2 (5 bases). Trimming shortened V by 6 bases and J by 8 bases, and 17 bases separated the two germline ends. Germline CDR1 is SNHLY and CDR2 is FYNNEI. The CDR3 spans 14 residues. CDR3 region: CASRTRSDRDEQFF. The CDR3 nucleotides read TGTGCCAGCAGGACCCGTAGCGATCGCGATGAGCAGTTCTTC.

This chain links TRBV7-9 with TRBJ2-2; 9 positions match TRBD2. There are 17 residues in the CDR3. The V segment lost 1 base and the J segment 6 bases; nucleotides outside the gene matches: 9. Germline lookup yields CDR1 SEHNR and CDR2 FQNEAQ (reference sequence). CDR3: CASSLGVSGSFAGELFF. In DNA, the CDR3 is TGTGCCAGCAGCTTAGGTGTTAGCGGGAGTTTCGCCGGGGAGCTGTTTTTT.

The V gene is TRBV7-8, the J gene TRBJ2-7, with 11 bases aligning to TRBD2. Per germline, CDR1 SGHVS and CDR2 FQNEAQ. This CDR3 has 15 amino acids. V lost 3 bases to trimming and J lost 1 base; unmatched junction nucleotides: 2. The DNA for the CDR3 is TGTGCCAGCAGCTTCGGGACTAGCGGATCCTACGAGCAGTACTTC. Residues: CASSFGTSGSYEQYF.

The V gene is TRBV7-2, the J gene TRBJ2-7; 9 bases are a match to TRBD1. V was clipped by 5 bases and J by 4 bases; unmatched bases: 0. The CDR3 spans 12 residues. Germline V CDR1 and CDR2: SGHTA, FQGNSA. DNA for the CDR3: TGTGCCAGCAGCGGACAGGGGTACGAGCAGTACTTC. It codes for CASSGQGYEQYF.

This clone appeared many times. V and J are TRBV30 and TRBJ2-7; D is unclear. From germline, CDR1 is GTSNPN and CDR2 SVGIG (reference sequence). The CDR3 loop spans 12 amino acids. Trimming shortened V by 3 bases and J by 3 bases, and 9 bases separated the two germline ends. Here the CDR3 DNA reads TGTGCCTGGAGCGGCGGCCGCTACGAGCAGTACTTC. Residues: CAWSGGRYEQYF. Full variable domain (missing parts from reference TRBV30 and TRBJ2-7): SQTIHQWPATLVQPVGSPLSLECTVEGTSNPNLYWYRQAAGRGLQLLFYSVGIGQISSEVPQNLSASRPQDRQFILSSKKLLLSDSGFYLCAWSGGRYEQYFGPGTRLTVT.

This clone came up a few times. This chain links TRBV5-1 with TRBJ2-1; weak D call: TRBD2 (5 bases). The CDR3 runs 15 residues. Trimming cost V 0 bases and J 2 bases, with 9 bases left between them. CDR1 is SGHRS and CDR2 is YFSETQ in the germline V gene. CDR3 loop: CASSLGTPTYNEQFF. CDR3 sequence (DNA): TGCGCCAGCAGCTTGGGGACTCCTACCTACAATGAGCAGTTCTTC.

The sample holds a few counts of this clone. This chain joins TRBV28 and TRBJ2-1, with TRBD1 as a possible D gene (5 bases). The CDR3 has 16 amino acids. CDR1 MDHEN and CDR2 SYDVKM come from the germline V gene. Trimming stripped 3 bases from V and 2 bases from J, with 14 bases between. CDR3 in amino acids: CASSLPPGLAYNEQFF. CDR3 in DNA: TGTGCCAGCAGTTTGCCCCCAGGGCTAGCCTACAATGAGCAGTTCTTC.

The J gene is TRBJ2-7, the V gene TRBV4-1, with TRBD1 as a possible D gene (6 bases). Trimming removed 4 bases from V and 6 bases from J, with 13 bases in between. This CDR3 comprises 13 residues. Per the germline V gene, CDR1 is MGHRA and CDR2 is YSYEKL. The CDR3 loop reads CASSRIQGAEQYF. CDR3 DNA sequence: TGCGCCAGCAGCCGTATACAGGGAGCCGAGCAGTACTTC.

This clone was seen only a few times. This sequence joins TRBV4-3 and TRBJ2-5, with unresolved D. Trimming took off 4 bases at V and 5 bases at J, with 14 bases between the two ends. Germline-derived CDR1 and CDR2 are LGHNA and YSLEER. This CDR3 is built from 14 residues. The CDR3 sequence is CASSLSATSETQYF. CDR3 DNA sequence: TGCGCCAGCAGCCTCAGCGCGACCTCGGAGACCCAGTACTTC.

This clone was found many times. The chain joins TRBV20-1 to TRBJ1-2; no clear D gene. V dropped 0 bases and J dropped 7 bases, with 6 bases sitting between them. The CDR3 extends over 11 amino acids. CDR1 and CDR2 from the germline V gene are DFQATT and SNEGSKA (reference sequence). For the CDR3, the DNA is TGCAGTGCTAGAGATGGAGCTGGCTACACCTTC. Protein product: CSARDGAGYTF.

V is TRBV30 and J is TRBJ2-7; D may correspond to TRBD1 or TRBD2 (5 bases each). The CDR3 runs to 13 residues. The germline V and J ends were trimmed by 1 base and 4 bases, with 11 bases remaining between them. The germline CDR1 and CDR2 sequences are GTSNPN and SVGIG (reference sequence). The CDR3 DNA reads TGTGCCTGGAGTGAGGGACGGTTGTACGAGCAGTACTTC. Translated: CAWSEGRLYEQYF.

The chain employs TRBV6-5 and TRBJ2-5; no clear D. The CDR3 length is 10 residues. Germline CDR1 MNHEY, CDR2 SVGAGI. Trimming cost V 10 bases and J 2 bases, with 5 bases left between them. CDR3 sequence (DNA): TGTGCCACCCCACAAGAGACCCAGTACTTC. Translation: CATPQETQYF.

In its sample, this clone was seen a few times. The V call is TRBV4-1, the J call TRBJ2-1; TRBD2 matches at 8 bases. V dropped 4 bases and J dropped 2; count of bases not matched to a gene: 10. The CDR3 covers 17 residues. CDR1 is MGHRA, CDR2 YSYEKL, per germline. This CDR3 is CASSPYSVGLAYNEQFF. Here the CDR3 DNA reads TGCGCCAGCAGCCCCTATTCGGTGGGACTAGCCTACAATGAGCAGTTCTTC.

This clone was observed at least ten times. The rearrangement links TRBV25-1 to TRBJ1-4; 10 positions match TRBD1. Germline V gene lookup returns CDR1 MGHDK and CDR2 SYGVNS. V trimming: 6 bases; J trimming: 6 bases; junction bases outside the gene matches: 4. The CDR3 is 14 residues long. The DNA of the CDR3 is TGTGCCAGCAGCACCGGGACAGGGGATGAAAAACTGTTTTTT. Encoded protein: CASSTGTGDEKLFF.

The chain uses TRBV5-1 and TRBJ2-7; 8 positions match TRBD1. The CDR3 sequence is 12 residues long. CDR1 SGHRS and CDR2 YFSETQ come from the germline V gene. The V segment lost 6 bases and the J segment 3 bases; nucleotides outside the gene matches: 2. CDR3 in DNA: TGCGCCAGCAAGGACAGGGACTACGAGCAGTACTTC. It is translated as CASKDRDYEQYF.

Ten or more counts support this clone. The V call is TRBV19, the J call TRBJ2-1; the match to TRBD2 covers 12 bases. CDR3 size: 18 residues. V lost 2 bases, J lost 2 bases, and 7 bases stayed unmatched. Germline CDR1 is LNHDA and CDR2 is SQIVND (reference sequence). The CDR3, as DNA: TGTGCCAGTAGTATAATGCTAGCGGGAGGGCCAGCCTACAATGAGCAGTTCTTC. The encoded protein is CASSIMLAGGPAYNEQFF.

The chain couples TRBV6-5 to TRBJ2-1; D could derive from TRBD1 or TRBD2 (5 bases each). This CDR3 has 16 amino acids. The V gene's germline CDR1 is MNHEY and CDR2 SVGAGI. Trimming pared 0 bases from V and 5 bases from J, leaving 14 bases between. The CDR3 sequence is CASSYSRGSRDNEQFF. CDR3 nucleotides: TGTGCCAGCAGTTACTCGAGAGGGTCCAGGGACAATGAGCAGTTCTTC.

This clone was found a few times. The rearrangement links TRBV11-2 to TRBJ2-3; TRBD2 agrees at 8 bases. Germline CDR1 reads SGHAT; CDR2 reads FQNNGV. The CDR3 has 16 residues. Trimming at V came to 5 bases and at J to 1 base, leaving 8 bases not matched to a gene. The CDR3 coding sequence is TGTGCCAGCAGCCCCTTTCGGGAGGGGGGCACAGATACGCAGTATTTT. Its protein is CASSPFREGGTDTQYF.

The chain is built from TRBV5-1 and TRBJ2-2; D remains ambiguous. The germline V gene encodes CDR1 SGHRS and CDR2 YFSETQ. Trimming removed 1 base from V and 2 bases from J, with 12 bases in between. The CDR3 length is 16 residues. CDR3 residues: CASSLFAAANTGELFF. CDR3 in DNA: TGCGCCAGCAGCTTGTTTGCAGCCGCAAACACCGGGGAGCTGTTTTTT.

The chain uses TRBV15 and TRBJ2-3; 9 bases line up with TRBD2. With 7 bases clipped from V and 3 bases from J, the junction kept 5 bases outside the gene matches. CDR1 is LNHNV, CDR2 YYDKDF, per germline (reference sequence). This CDR3 has 14 residues. Written as DNA, the CDR3 is TGTGCCACCATGCGCGGGAGGGGGACAGATACGCAGTATTTT. It yields the protein CATMRGRGTDTQYF.

The chain joins TRBV10-3 to TRBJ1-2, with D hard to call. Germline-derived CDR1 and CDR2 are ENHRY and SYGVKD. Trimming pared 0 bases from V and 10 bases from J, leaving 15 bases between. This CDR3 is built from 14 residues. CDR3 in amino acids: CAISESAQVLDYTF. The CDR3 DNA reads as TGTGCCATCAGTGAGTCGGCCCAGGTTTTGGACTACACCTTC.

V is TRBV7-2 and J is TRBJ2-3; 9 positions match TRBD2. The CDR3 is made up of 15 amino acids. Germline V gives CDR1 SGHTA, CDR2 FQGNSA. The trim removed 2 bases at V and 4 bases at J, leaving 4 bases unmatched. DNA of the CDR3: TGTGCCAGCAGCTTACGCGGGAGGGAGGCAGATACGCAGTATTTT. As protein: CASSLRGREADTQYF.

J is TRBJ2-5 and V is TRBV9, with 7 bases matching TRBD2. V trimming: 0 bases; J trimming: 5 bases; junction bases outside the gene matches: 4. The CDR3 has 14 amino acids. Germline-derived CDR1 and CDR2 are SGDLS and YYNGEE. CDR3 nucleotide sequence: TGTGCCAGCAGCGTAGGTACTAGCGATGAGACCCAGTACTTC. Its translation: CASSVGTSDETQYF.